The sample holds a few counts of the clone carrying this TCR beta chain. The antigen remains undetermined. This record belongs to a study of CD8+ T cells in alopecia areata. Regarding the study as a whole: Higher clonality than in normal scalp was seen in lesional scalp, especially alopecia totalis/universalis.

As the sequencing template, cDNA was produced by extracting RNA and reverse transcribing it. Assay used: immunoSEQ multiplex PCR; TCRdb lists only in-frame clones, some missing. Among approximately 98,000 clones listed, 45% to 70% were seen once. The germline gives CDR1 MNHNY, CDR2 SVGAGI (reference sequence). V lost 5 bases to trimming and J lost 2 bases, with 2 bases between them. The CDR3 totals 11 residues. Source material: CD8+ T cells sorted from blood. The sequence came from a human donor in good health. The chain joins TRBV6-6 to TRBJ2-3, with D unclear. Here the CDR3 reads CASSDTDTQYF. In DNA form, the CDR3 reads TGTGCCAGCAGTGACACAGATACGCAGTATTTT.